This record concerns one TCR beta chain sequence. Unmatched junction bases numbered 7, after V lost 6 bases and J lost 3 bases. Per the germline V gene, CDR1 is MNHEY and CDR2 is SVGAGI. This CDR3 has 15 amino acids. This entry comes from a study of control samples from healthy donors and cancer patients. Using immunoSEQ multiplex PCR, the repertoire was profiled, and TCRdb retains in-frame clones only, with some absent. Counted here are 120,000 or so clones, less than 90% occurring once; the ten biggest clones make up around 2%. This receptor was obtained from a man younger than 35 in good health. The chain carries TRBV6-5 and TRBJ2-7; 11 positions agree with TRBD2. The sequenced material came from blood. In nucleotides, the CDR3 is TGTGCCAGCAGCCAGACCGGGACTAGCGGCTACGAGCAGTACTTC. Its translation is CASSQTGTSGYEQYF.